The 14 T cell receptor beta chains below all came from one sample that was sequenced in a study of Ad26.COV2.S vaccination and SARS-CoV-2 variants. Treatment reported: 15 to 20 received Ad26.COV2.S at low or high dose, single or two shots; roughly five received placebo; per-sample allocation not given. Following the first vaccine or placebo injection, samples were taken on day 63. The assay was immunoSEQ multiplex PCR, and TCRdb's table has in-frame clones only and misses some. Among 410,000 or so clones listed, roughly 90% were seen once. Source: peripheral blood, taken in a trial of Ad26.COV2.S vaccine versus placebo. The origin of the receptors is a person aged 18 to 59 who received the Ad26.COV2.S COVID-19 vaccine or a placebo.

CDR3 sequence (DNA): TGTGCCTGGAATCACCGGACTAGGGCCCCAGATACGCAGTATTTT. Its translation: CAWNHRTRAPDTQYF. The chain joins TRBV30 to TRBJ2-3; 7 bases agree with TRBD2. The V gene end was trimmed by 4 bases and the J gene end by 4 bases; junction bases not matched to a gene: 11. The CDR3 runs to 15 residues. Per germline, CDR1 GTSNPN and CDR2 SVGIG (reference sequence).

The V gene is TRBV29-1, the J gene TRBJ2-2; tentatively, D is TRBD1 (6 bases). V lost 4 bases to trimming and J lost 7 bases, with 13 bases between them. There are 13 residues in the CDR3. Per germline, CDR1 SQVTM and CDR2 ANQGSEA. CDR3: CSVALGAIGELFF. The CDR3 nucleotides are TGCAGCGTTGCCCTGGGGGCTATCGGGGAGCTGTTTTTT.

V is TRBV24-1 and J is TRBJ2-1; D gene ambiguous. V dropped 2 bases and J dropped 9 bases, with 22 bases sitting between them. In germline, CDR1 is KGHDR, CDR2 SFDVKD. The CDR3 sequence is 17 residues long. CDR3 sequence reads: CATSDSDFTGRRTEQFF. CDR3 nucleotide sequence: TGTGCCACCAGTGATTCCGACTTCACCGGGCGCCGCACTGAGCAGTTCTTC.

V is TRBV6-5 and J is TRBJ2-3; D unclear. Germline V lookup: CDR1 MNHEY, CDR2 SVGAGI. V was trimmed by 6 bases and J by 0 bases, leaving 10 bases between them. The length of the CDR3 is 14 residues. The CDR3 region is CASSPGRSTDTQYF. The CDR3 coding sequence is TGTGCCAGCAGCCCAGGACGTAGCACAGATACGCAGTATTTT.

CDR3 DNA: TGTGCCAGCAGCCAGAACCCGTCTAGCGCCACAGATACGCAGTATTTT. This codes for CASSQNPSSATDTQYF. The chain employs TRBV4-2 and TRBJ2-3, with a possible D match to TRBD2 (6 bases). CDR3 size: 16 residues. Germline lookup yields CDR1 LGHNA and CDR2 YNFKEQ. Between the trimmed V and J ends, which lost 3 bases and 2 bases, there was a span of 15 bases.

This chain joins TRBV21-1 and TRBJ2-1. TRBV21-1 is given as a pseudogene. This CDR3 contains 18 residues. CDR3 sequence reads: CASSKDEGRGCLVWEQFF. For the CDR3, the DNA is TGTGCCAGCAGCAAAGATGAGGGACGAGGGTGTCTAGTCTGGGAGCAGTTCTTC.

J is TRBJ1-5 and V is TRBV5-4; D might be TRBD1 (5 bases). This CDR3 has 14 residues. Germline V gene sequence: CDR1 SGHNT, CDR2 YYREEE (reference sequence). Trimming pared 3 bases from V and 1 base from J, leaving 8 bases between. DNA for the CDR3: TGTGCCAGCAGCTCGGGGCCAAGCAATCAGCCCCAGCATTTT. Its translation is CASSSGPSNQPQHF.

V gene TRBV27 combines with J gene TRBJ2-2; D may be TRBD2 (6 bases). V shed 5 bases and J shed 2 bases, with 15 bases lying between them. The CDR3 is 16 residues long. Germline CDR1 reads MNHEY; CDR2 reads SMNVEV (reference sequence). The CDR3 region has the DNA TGTGCCAGCAGTCTCTGGGGTAGCGGAAACACCGGGGAGCTGTTTTTT. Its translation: CASSLWGSGNTGELFF.

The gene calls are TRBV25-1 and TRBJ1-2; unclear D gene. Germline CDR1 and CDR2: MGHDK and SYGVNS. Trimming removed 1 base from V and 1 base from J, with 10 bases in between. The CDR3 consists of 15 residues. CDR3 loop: CASSESEGVNYGYTF. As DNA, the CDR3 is TGTGCCAGCAGTGAATCAGAGGGTGTTAACTATGGCTACACCTTC.

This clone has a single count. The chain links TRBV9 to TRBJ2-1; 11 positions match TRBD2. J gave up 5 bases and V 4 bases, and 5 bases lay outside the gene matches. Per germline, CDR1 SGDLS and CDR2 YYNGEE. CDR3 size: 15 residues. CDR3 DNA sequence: TGTGCCAGCAGCCGAACTAGCGGGAGCCACAATGAGCAGTTCTTC. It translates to CASSRTSGSHNEQFF.

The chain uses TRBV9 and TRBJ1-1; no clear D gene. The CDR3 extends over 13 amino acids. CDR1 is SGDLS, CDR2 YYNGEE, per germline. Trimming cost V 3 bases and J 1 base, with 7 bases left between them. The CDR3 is CASSAGRNTEAFF. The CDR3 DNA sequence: TGTGCCAGCAGCGCCGGACGGAACACTGAAGCTTTCTTT.

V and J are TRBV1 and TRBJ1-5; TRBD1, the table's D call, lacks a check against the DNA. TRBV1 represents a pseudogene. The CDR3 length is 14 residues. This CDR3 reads CTSSTPSSNQPQHF. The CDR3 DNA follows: TGCACCAGCAGCACACCGTCAAGCAATCAGCCCCAGCATTTT.

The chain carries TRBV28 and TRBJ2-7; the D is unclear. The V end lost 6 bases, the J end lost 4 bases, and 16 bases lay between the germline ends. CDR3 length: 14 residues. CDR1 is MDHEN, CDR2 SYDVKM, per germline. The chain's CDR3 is CASRLAQVGYEQYF. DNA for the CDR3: TGTGCCAGCAGACTGGCGCAGGTTGGATACGAGCAGTACTTC.

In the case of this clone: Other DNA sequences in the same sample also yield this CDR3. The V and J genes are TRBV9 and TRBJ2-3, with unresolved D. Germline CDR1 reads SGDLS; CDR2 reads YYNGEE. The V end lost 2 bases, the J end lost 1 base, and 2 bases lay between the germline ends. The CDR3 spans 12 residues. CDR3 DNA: TGTGCCAGCAGCGTGGGCACAGATACGCAGTATTTT. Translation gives CASSVGTDTQYF. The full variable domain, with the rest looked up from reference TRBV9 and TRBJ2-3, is DSGVTQTPKHLITATGQRVTLRCSPRSGDLSVYWYQQSLDQGLQFLIQYYNGEERAKGNILERFSAQQFPDLHSELNLSSLELGDSALYFCASSVGTDTQYFGPGTRLTVL.